Listed below are T cell receptor beta chains from one sample, sequenced in a study of T-cell reconstitution after alpha-beta-depleted transplantation in children. TCRdb recomputed calls from the PCR reads with MiXCR, one row per CDR3 protein. The sample lists roughly 610,000 distinct CDR3 sequences, approximately 10% occurring once. The input for sequencing was PBMCs from the stem cell graft donor, taken from the stem cell graft. These receptors were collected from a human donor who donated a stem cell graft to a child with acute myeloid leukemia. Both conserved end residues are part of each CDR3. The D gene is left open where the match is weak. Expanded clones get a size class; other rows say once, few or many, or leave the size out.

>few|TRBV5-1|TRBD2|TRBJ2-2
TGCGCCAGCAGCTTGAGGCTAGCGGATACCGGGGAGCTGTTTTTT
CASSLRLADTGELFF
>.|TRBV6-2/TRBV6-3|.|TRBJ2-2
TGTGCCAGCAGTTACGGGAAGGGTTGGACCGGGGAGCTGTTTTTT
CASSYGKGWTGELFF
>.|TRBV24-1|.|TRBJ2-1
TGTGCCACCAGTGATGCGACTAGCGCGTGGGACAGGGAGCAGTTCTTC
CATSDATSAWDREQFF
>.|TRBV11-2|TRBD1|TRBJ2-1
TGTGCCAGCAGCTTTGGGAGGGGGACAGGGGGCAATGAGCAGTTCTTC
CASSFGRGTGGNEQFF
>.|TRBV27|.|TRBJ2-5
TGTGCCAGCTCTGACAGCCTCTACGAGACCCAGTACTTC
CASSDSLYETQYF
>many|TRBV27|TRBD2|TRBJ2-1
TGTGCCAGCAGTTCTCTAGCGGGGATAACTTACAATGAGCAGTTCTTC
CASSSLAGITYNEQFF
>many|TRBV20-1|TRBD2|TRBJ2-6
TGCAGTGCTAGAGATGGGGGACTAGCCAACGTCCTGACTTTC
CSARDGGLANVLTF
>.|TRBV29-1|.|TRBJ1-1
TGCAGCACATCGGGGTATACGAACACTGAAGCTTTCTTT
CSTSGYTNTEAFF
>few|TRBV21-1|.|TRBJ2-7
TGTGCCAGCAGCACAAGGACTAGCGGGAGACTATACGAGCAGTACTTC
CASSTRTSGRLYEQYF
>.|TRBV6-5|.|TRBJ2-7
TGTGCCAGCAGTTACTCGAAGCCCGCTTTTGAGCAGTACTTC
CASSYSKPAFEQYF
>.|TRBV4-3|.|TRBJ1-4
TGCGCCAGCAGCCGGCGGGGCCGGGGGAATGAAAAACTGTTTTTT
CASSRRGRGNEKLFF